These T cell receptor beta chains were read from a single sample in a study of CD8 T cells in ankylosing spondylitis. TCRdb analysed the 5' RACE reads with MiXCR anew, one entry per CDR3 protein. There are 250,000 to 300,000 distinct CDR3 sequences in the sample; around 19% occur only once, and about 8% lies in the top ten. The sample consisted of blood, either unsorted or a sorted T cell fraction (not recorded which). The receptors come from a male donor with ankylosing spondylitis or in good health (not recorded which). The CDR3 runs from the conserved cysteine through the conserved F or W. D genes are given only for firm matches. Where a row states a size, it is once, few, many or the class of an expanded clone; other rows omit it.

TRBV20-1	.	TRBJ1-2	few	CSARGDFYGYTF	TGCAGTGCTAGAGGTGACTTCTATGGCTACACCTTC
TRBV7-9	TRBD2	TRBJ2-2	.	CASSLAGTRGTGELFF	TGTGCCAGCAGCTTAGCCGGGACTAGGGGCACCGGGGAGCTGTTTTTT
TRBV25-1	.	TRBJ1-2	few	CASSEYGRGGYTF	TGTGCCAGCAGTGAATATGGCAGGGGAGGCTACACCTTC
TRBV2	TRBD1	TRBJ1-5	few	CASRQDRDQPQHF	TGTGCCAGCAGACAGGACAGGGATCAGCCCCAGCATTTT
TRBV5-5	.	TRBJ1-1	.	CASSFRYSVSGAFF	TGTGCCAGCAGCTTTCGGTACTCTGTTTCAGGAGCTTTCTTT
TRBV27	.	TRBJ1-2	.	CASSLRPTTNYGYTF	TGTGCCAGCAGTTTAAGGCCAACTACTAACTATGGCTACACCTTC
TRBV20-1	TRBD2	TRBJ2-1	.	CSAPLAGRGNEQFF	TGCAGTGCCCCCCTAGCGGGAAGGGGCAATGAGCAGTTCTTC
TRBV20-1	TRBD1	TRBJ1-1	few	CSARQGPTEAFF	TGCAGTGCAAGACAGGGCCCTACTGAAGCTTTCTTT
TRBV12-3/TRBV12-4	.	TRBJ2-2	.	CASSLASAGTGELFF	TGTGCCAGCAGTTTAGCGTCGGCCGGGACCGGGGAGCTGTTTTTT
TRBV12-3/TRBV12-4	.	TRBJ2-2	.	CATQEGSGELFF	TGTGCCACCCAAGAAGGATCCGGGGAGCTGTTTTTT
TRBV5-4	.	TRBJ1-1	few	CASSSYDINTEAFF	TGTGCCAGCAGCTCCTACGACATTAACACTGAAGCTTTCTTT
TRBV12-3/TRBV12-4	.	TRBJ2-4	few	CASSFPEGKNIQYF	TGTGCCAGCAGTTTCCCTGAAGGAAAAAACATTCAGTACTTC
TRBV12-3/TRBV12-4	TRBD2	TRBJ2-5	many	CASSPGTSGGSETQYF	TGTGCCAGCAGCCCCGGGACTAGCGGGGGGTCCGAGACCCAGTACTTC
TRBV4-1	TRBD2	TRBJ2-3	many	CASSQLWTSGSSDTQYF	TGCGCCAGCAGCCAACTTTGGACTAGCGGGAGTTCAGATACGCAGTATTTT
TRBV12-3/TRBV12-4	.	TRBJ2-1	few	CASSLGIYNEQFF	TGTGCCAGCAGTTTGGGAATCTACAATGAGCAGTTCTTC
TRBV3-1	TRBD2	TRBJ2-5	.	CASSQRGLEQETQYF	TGTGCCAGCAGCCAACGGGGACTAGAGCAAGAGACCCAGTACTTC
TRBV6-1	TRBD1	TRBJ2-2	.	CASTQLAGGADTGELFF	TGTGCCAGCACCCAGCTCGCAGGGGGCGCGGACACCGGGGAGCTGTTTTTT
TRBV27	TRBD1	TRBJ2-5	.	CASSSDRGTQETQYF	TGTGCCAGCAGTTCCGACAGGGGCACCCAAGAGACCCAGTACTTC
TRBV20-1	TRBD1	TRBJ1-1	few	CSARRAGGRTEAFF	TGCAGTGCTAGACGGGCAGGGGGGCGTACTGAAGCTTTCTTT
TRBV12-3/TRBV12-4	TRBD1	TRBJ1-6	.	CASSFGTGSSPLHF	TGTGCCAGCAGTTTCGGGACAGGGAGTTCACCCCTCCACTTT
TRBV5-1	.	TRBJ2-1	many	CASRTGAPREQFF	TGCGCCAGCAGGACGGGAGCCCCTCGTGAGCAGTTCTTC
TRBV5-1	.	TRBJ2-3	.	CASSLGGKSDTQYF	TGCGCCAGCAGCTTGGGCGGGAAGTCAGATACGCAGTATTTT
TRBV20-1	.	TRBJ2-1	once	CSARREGGRHEQFF	TGCAGTGCTAGGAGGGAGGGGGGGCGGCATGAGCAGTTCTTC
TRBV14	TRBD2	TRBJ2-3	.	CASSQDPGTRFGDTQYF	TGTGCCAGCAGCCAAGATCCAGGGACTAGATTCGGAGATACGCAGTATTTT
TRBV27	TRBD2	TRBJ2-5	.	CASTNRGGQETQYF	TGTGCCAGCACCAACCGGGGGGGACAAGAGACCCAGTACTTC
TRBV2	TRBD1	TRBJ1-4	.	CASRRQGSLNEKLFF	TGTGCCAGCAGGAGACAGGGTAGCCTTAACGAAAAACTGTTTTTT
TRBV20-1	.	TRBJ1-2	.	CSAYDSPSYTF	TGCAGTGCTTACGACAGTCCGAGCTACACCTTC
TRBV21-1	.	TRBJ2-2	.	CASSTSGGFDTGELFF	TGTGCCAGCAGCACCAGTGGGGGGTTTGACACCGGGGAGCTGTTTTTT
TRBV29-1	.	TRBJ2-2	.	CSGGTSTGELFF	TGCAGCGGCGGGACATCCACCGGGGAGCTGTTTTTT
TRBV9	.	TRBJ1-3	few	CASSVVGGAGNTIYF	TGTGCCAGCAGCGTAGTCGGGGGCGCTGGAAACACCATATATTTT
TRBV5-1	.	TRBJ2-3	.	CASSSGWGRDTQYF	TGCGCCAGCAGCTCCGGATGGGGTCGGGATACGCAGTATTTT
TRBV15	.	TRBJ1-1	.	CATSRDVGDYTEAFF	TGTGCCACCAGCAGAGATGTCGGGGATTACACTGAAGCTTTCTTT
TRBV5-1	.	TRBJ2-6	few	CASSVGQPALGANVLTF	TGCGCCAGCAGCGTAGGACAGCCCGCTCTTGGGGCCAACGTCCTGACTTTC
TRBV12-3/TRBV12-4	TRBD1	TRBJ1-1	.	CASGRTGGGTEAFF	TGTGCCAGCGGGCGGACAGGGGGGGGCACTGAAGCTTTCTTT
TRBV12-3/TRBV12-4	.	TRBJ1-1	many	CASSLAGVSNTEAFF	TGTGCCAGCAGTCTAGCCGGGGTCTCGAACACTGAAGCTTTCTTT
TRBV7-8	TRBD1	TRBJ1-6	.	CASSLGGQSYNSPLHF	TGTGCCAGCAGCTTAGGGGGACAGTCCTATAATTCACCCCTCCACTTT
TRBV12-3/TRBV12-4	.	TRBJ1-6	few	CASAGRYNSALHF	TGTGCCAGCGCGGGACGGTATAATTCGGCCCTCCACTTT
TRBV11-2	TRBD2	TRBJ2-2	few	CASSPREGFANTGELFF	TGTGCCAGCAGCCCCCGGGAGGGCTTCGCGAACACCGGGGAGCTGTTTTTT
TRBV7-3	TRBD2	TRBJ2-2	few	CASPIKQREGVTGELFF	TGTGCCAGCCCCATTAAACAGCGGGAGGGCGTCACCGGGGAGCTGTTTTTT
TRBV6-2/TRBV6-3	TRBD2	TRBJ2-3	.	CASSWASGVSDTQYF	TGTGCCAGCAGTTGGGCTAGCGGAGTTTCAGATACGCAGTATTTT
TRBV7-2	.	TRBJ1-5	many	CASSKTREGTQPQHF	TGTGCCAGCAGCAAGACAAGGGAGGGAACTCAGCCCCAGCATTTT
TRBV5-1	.	TRBJ2-3	few	CASNFLIRDETDTQYF	TGCGCCAGCAACTTCCTTATCAGGGACGAAACAGATACGCAGTATTTT
TRBV5-6	.	TRBJ1-6	few	CASSLYGSPLHF	TGTGCCAGCAGCTTGTACGGTTCACCCCTCCACTTT
TRBV5-1	.	TRBJ2-3	.	CASSLARLPRQATDTQYF	TGCGCCAGCAGCTTGGCCCGTCTCCCCCGACAGGCCACAGATACGCAGTATTTT
TRBV5-1	.	TRBJ1-2	.	CASSLAGLTGYTF	TGCGCCAGCAGCTTGGCTGGGCTTACTGGCTACACCTTC
TRBV5-1	TRBD2	TRBJ2-3	.	CASSLWGLAGTTDTQYF	TGCGCCAGCAGCTTGTGGGGACTAGCGGGGACCACAGATACGCAGTATTTT
TRBV2	TRBD1	TRBJ2-1	.	CASSTGTDFYNEQFF	TGTGCCAGCAGCACTGGGACAGATTTTTACAATGAGCAGTTCTTC
TRBV19	TRBD1	TRBJ1-5	.	CASSIGGTGRQPQHF	TGTGCCAGTAGTATCGGAGGGACAGGGAGGCAGCCCCAGCATTTT
TRBV4-2	.	TRBJ1-6	.	CASSQDQGIDSPLHF	TGTGCCAGCAGCCAAGATCAGGGAATAGATTCACCCCTCCACTTT
TRBV10-3	.	TRBJ1-1	.	CAITNPTRGAEAFF	TGTGCCATCACCAACCCGACAAGAGGCGCTGAAGCTTTCTTT
TRBV5-6	.	TRBJ2-3	once	CASSFPSPTDTQYF	TGTGCCAGCAGCTTTCCCAGTCCCACAGATACGCAGTATTTT
TRBV30	.	TRBJ1-1	many	CAWSVSGRTEAFF	TGTGCCTGGAGTGTGTCGGGACGCACTGAAGCTTTCTTT
TRBV7-3	.	TRBJ1-4	.	CASSRTVNEKLFF	TGTGCCAGCAGCCGGACAGTTAATGAAAAACTGTTTTTT
TRBV5-1	TRBD2	TRBJ2-1	few	CASSLRLAGELLNEQFF	TGCGCCAGCAGCTTAAGACTAGCGGGAGAACTCCTCAATGAGCAGTTCTTC
TRBV6-6	TRBD1	TRBJ2-5	many	CASRRQGETQYF	TGTGCCAGCAGACGACAGGGAGAGACCCAGTACTTC
TRBV19	TRBD2	TRBJ2-3	few	CASSMGTRPQDTQYF	TGTGCCAGTAGTATGGGGACTAGACCGCAGGATACGCAGTATTTT
TRBV10-3	.	TRBJ2-2	.	CAIRPAASSPGELFF	TGTGCCATCAGACCAGCCGCATCCAGTCCCGGGGAGCTGTTTTTT
TRBV5-1	.	TRBJ1-1	few	CASSFWGTEAFF	TGCGCCAGCAGCTTCTGGGGAACTGAAGCTTTCTTT
TRBV10-3	TRBD2	TRBJ2-2	few	CAISFGSGGSGELFF	TGTGCCATCAGTTTCGGGAGCGGGGGAAGCGGGGAGCTGTTTTTT